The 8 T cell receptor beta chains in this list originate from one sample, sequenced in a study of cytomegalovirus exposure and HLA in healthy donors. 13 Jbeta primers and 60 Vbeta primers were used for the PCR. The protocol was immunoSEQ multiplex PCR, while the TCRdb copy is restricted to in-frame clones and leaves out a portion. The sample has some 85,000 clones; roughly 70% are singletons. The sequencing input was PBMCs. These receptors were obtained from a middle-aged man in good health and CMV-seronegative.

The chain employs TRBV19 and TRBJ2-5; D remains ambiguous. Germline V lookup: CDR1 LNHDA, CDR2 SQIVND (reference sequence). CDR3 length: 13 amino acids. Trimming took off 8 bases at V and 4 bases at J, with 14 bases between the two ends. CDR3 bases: TGTGCCAGTGAGACTTATGATCGAGAGACCCAGTACTTC. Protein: CASETYDRETQYF.

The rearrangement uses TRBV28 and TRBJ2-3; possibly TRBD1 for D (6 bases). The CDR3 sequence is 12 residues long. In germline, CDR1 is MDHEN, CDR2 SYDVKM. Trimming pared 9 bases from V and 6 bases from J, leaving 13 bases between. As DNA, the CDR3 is TGTGCCAGTGGGGGCATCAAGGATACGCAGTATTTT. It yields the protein CASGGIKDTQYF.

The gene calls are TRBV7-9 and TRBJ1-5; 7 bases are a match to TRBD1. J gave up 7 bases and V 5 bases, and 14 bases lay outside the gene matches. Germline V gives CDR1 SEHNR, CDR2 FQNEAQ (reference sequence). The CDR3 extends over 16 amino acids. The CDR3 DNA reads TGTGCCAGCAGCATACATGACGGGACAGTCCCCCAGCCCCAGCATTTT. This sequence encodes CASSIHDGTVPQPQHF.

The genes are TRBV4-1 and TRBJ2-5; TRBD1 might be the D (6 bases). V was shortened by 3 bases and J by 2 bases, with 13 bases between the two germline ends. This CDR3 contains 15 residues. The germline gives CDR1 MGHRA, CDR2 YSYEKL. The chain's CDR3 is CASSHPQGPQETQYF. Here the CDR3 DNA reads TGCGCCAGCAGCCACCCACAGGGACCTCAAGAGACCCAGTACTTC.

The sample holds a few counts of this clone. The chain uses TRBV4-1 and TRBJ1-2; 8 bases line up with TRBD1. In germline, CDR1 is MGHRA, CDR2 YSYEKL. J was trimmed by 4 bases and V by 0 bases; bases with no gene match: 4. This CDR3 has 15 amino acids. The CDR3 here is CASSQDPGGGYGYTF. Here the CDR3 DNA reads TGCGCCAGCAGCCAAGATCCAGGGGGCGGCTATGGCTACACCTTC.

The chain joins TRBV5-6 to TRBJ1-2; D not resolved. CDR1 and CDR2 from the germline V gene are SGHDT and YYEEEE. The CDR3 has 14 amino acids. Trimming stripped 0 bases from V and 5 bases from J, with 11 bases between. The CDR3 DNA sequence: TGTGCCAGCAGCTTGGAACCGGGAGAATATGGCTACACCTTC. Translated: CASSLEPGEYGYTF.

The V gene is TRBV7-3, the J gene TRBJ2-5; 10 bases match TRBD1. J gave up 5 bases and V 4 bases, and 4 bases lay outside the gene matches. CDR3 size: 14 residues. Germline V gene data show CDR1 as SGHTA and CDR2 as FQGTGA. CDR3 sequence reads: CASSSDRGRETQYF. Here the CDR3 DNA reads TGTGCCAGCAGCTCAGACAGGGGGCGGGAGACCCAGTACTTC.

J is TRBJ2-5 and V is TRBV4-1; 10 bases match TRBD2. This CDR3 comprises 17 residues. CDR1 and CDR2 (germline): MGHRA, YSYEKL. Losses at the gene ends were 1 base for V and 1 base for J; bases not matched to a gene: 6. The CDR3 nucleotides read TGCGCCAGCAGCCAAGTAGCAAGCGGGAGGGTCCAAGAGACCCAGTACTTC. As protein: CASSQVASGRVQETQYF.